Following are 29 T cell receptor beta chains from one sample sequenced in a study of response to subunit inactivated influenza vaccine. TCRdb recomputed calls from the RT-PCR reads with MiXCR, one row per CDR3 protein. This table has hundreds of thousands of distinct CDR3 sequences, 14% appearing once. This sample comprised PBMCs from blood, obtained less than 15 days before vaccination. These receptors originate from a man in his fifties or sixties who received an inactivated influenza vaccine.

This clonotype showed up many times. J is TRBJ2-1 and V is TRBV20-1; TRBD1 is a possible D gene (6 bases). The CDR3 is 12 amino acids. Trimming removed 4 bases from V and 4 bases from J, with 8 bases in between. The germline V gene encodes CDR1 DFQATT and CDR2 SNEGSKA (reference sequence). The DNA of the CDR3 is TGCAGTGCTAAGGGGGTTTACAATGAGCAGTTCTTC. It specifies CSAKGVYNEQFF.

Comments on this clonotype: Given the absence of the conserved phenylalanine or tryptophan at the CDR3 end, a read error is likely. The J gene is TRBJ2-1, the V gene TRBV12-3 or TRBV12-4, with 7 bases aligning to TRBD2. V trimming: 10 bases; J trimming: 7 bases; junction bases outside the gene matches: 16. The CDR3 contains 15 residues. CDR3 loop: CATQRDAGVWNEQFS. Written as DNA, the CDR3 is TGTGCCACCCAACGTGACGCGGGAGTTTGGAATGAGCAGTTCTCC.

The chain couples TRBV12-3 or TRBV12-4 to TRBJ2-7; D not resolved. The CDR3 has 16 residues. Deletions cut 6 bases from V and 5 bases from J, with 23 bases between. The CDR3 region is CASSPVPGRLAHEQYF. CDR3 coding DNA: TGTGCCAGCAGCCCGGTTCCCGGGCGCCTGGCCCACGAGCAGTACTTC.

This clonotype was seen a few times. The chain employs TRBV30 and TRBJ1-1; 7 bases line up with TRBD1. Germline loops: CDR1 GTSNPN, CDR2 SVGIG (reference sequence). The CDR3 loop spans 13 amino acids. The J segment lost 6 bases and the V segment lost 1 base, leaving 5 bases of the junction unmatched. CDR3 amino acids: CAWSATGVPEAFF. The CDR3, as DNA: TGTGCCTGGAGTGCTACAGGGGTTCCTGAAGCTTTCTTT.

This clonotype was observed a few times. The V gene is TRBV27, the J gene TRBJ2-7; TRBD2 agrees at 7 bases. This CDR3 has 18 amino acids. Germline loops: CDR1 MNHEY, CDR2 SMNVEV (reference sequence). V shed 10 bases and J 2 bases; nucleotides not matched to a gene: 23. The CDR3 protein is CATPRLRGNDNGPYEQYF. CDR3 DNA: TGTGCCACCCCCCGCCTGCGGGGGAATGACAACGGCCCCTACGAGCAGTACTTC.

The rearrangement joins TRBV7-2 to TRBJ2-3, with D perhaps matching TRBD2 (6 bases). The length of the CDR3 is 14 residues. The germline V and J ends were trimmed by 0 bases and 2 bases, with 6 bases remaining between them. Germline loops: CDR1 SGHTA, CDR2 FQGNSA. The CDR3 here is CASSLARDTDTQYF. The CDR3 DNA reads TGTGCCAGCAGCTTAGCGCGGGACACAGATACGCAGTATTTT. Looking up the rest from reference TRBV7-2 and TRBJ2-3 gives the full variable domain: GAGVSQSPSNKVTEKGKDVELRCDPISGHTALYWYRQSLGQGLEFLIYFQGNSAPDKSGLPSDRFSAERTGGSVSTLTIQRTQQEDSAVYLCASSLARDTDTQYFGPGTRLTVL.

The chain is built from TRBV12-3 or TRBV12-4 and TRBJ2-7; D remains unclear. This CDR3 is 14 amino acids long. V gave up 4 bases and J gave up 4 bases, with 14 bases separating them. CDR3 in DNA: TGTGCCAGCAGTTCCCTTTTAGACCGATACGAGCAGTACTTC. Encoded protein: CASSSLLDRYEQYF.

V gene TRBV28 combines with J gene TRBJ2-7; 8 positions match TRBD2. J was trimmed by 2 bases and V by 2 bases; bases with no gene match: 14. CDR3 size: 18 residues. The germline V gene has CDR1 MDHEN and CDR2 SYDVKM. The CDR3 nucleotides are TGTGCCAGCAGTTTAACTACCTCCGGGACTAGTTATCCCTACGAGCAGTACTTC. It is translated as CASSLTTSGTSYPYEQYF.

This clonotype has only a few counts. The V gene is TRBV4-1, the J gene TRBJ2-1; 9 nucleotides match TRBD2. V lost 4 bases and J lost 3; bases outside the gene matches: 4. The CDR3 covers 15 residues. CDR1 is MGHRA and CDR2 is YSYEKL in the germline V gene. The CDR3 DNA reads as TGCGCCAGCAGCCGGCGGGAGGGTGGCTACAATGAGCAGTTCTTC. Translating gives CASSRREGGYNEQFF.

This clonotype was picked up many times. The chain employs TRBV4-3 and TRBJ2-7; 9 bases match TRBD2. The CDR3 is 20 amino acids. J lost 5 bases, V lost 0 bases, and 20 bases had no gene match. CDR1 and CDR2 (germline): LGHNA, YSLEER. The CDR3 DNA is TGCGCCAGCAGCCAAGATCTCGGAGGGTTGATAGCGGGGGAGAAAAACGAGCAGTACTTC. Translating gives CASSQDLGGLIAGEKNEQYF.

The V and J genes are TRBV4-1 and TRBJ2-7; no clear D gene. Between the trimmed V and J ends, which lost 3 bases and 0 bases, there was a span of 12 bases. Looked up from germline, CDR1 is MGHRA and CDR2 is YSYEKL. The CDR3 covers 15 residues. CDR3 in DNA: TGCGCCAGCAGCCAGGGGTTCGAAAGCTCCTACGAGCAGTACTTC. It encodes CASSQGFESSYEQYF.

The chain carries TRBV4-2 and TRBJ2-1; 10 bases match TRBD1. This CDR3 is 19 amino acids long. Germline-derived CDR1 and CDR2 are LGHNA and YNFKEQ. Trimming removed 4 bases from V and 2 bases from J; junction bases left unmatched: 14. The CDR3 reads CASSPGQGSLSYTYNEQFF. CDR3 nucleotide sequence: TGTGCCAGCAGCCCGGGACAGGGGTCCTTGAGTTATACCTACAATGAGCAGTTCTTC.

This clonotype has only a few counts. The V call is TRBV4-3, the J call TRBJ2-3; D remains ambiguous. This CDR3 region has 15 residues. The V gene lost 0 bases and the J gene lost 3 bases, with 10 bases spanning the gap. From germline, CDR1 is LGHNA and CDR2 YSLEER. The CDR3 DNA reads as TGCGCCAGCAGCCAAGATTTCGCCGCTACAGATACGCAGTATTTT. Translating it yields CASSQDFAATDTQYF.

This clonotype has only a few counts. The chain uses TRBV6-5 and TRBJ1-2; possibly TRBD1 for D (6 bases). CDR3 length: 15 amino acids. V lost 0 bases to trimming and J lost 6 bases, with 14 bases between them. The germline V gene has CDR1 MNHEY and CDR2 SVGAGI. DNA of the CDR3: TGTGCCAGCAGTTACTCCGGCGGGGGGCGGAATGGCTACACCTTC. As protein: CASSYSGGGRNGYTF.

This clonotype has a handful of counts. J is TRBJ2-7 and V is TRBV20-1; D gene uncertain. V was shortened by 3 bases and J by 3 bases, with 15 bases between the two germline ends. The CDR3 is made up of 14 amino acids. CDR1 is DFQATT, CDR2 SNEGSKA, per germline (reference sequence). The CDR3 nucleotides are TGCAGTGCTAGTTCCCAGGTTCCGGGCTACGAGCAGTACTTC. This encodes CSASSQVPGYEQYF.

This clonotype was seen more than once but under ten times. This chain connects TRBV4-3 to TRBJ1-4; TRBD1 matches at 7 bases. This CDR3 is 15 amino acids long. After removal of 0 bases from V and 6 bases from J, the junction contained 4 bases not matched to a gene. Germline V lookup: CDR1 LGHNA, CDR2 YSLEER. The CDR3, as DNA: TGCGCCAGCAGCCAAGACCGGGACAGCTATGAAAAACTGTTTTTT. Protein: CASSQDRDSYEKLFF.

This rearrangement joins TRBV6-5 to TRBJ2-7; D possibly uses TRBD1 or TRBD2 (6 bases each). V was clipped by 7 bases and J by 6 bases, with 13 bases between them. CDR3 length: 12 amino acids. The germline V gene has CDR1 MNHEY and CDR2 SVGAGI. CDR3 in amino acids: CASMGRGGEQYF. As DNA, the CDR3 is TGTGCCAGCATGGGCAGGGGAGGCGAGCAGTACTTC.

The CDR3 sequence: CSARVRQGGLAETYEQYF. In DNA form, the CDR3 reads TGCAGTGCTAGAGTCCGTCAAGGGGGACTAGCTGAAACCTACGAGCAGTACTTC. This chain connects TRBV20-1 to TRBJ2-7; 9 nucleotides agree with TRBD2. In germline, CDR1 is DFQATT, CDR2 SNEGSKA (reference sequence). Losses at the gene ends were 1 base for V and 2 bases for J; bases not matched to a gene: 15. The length of the CDR3 is 18 residues.

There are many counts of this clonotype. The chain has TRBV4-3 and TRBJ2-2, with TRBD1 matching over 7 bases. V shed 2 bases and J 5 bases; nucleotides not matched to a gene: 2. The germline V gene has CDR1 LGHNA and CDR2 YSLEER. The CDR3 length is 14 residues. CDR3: CASSQLTGTGELFF. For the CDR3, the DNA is TGCGCCAGCAGCCAATTGACAGGGACCGGGGAGCTGTTTTTT.

CDR3 bases: TGTGCCAGCAGTGACGAAGGATATCAAGAGACCCAGTACTTC. Protein sequence: CASSDEGYQETQYF. The V gene is TRBV6-4, the J gene TRBJ2-5; D is uncertain. Germline V gene sequence: CDR1 MRHNA, CDR2 SNTAGT. The CDR3 length is 14 residues. Trimming stripped 2 bases from V and 2 bases from J, with 9 bases between.

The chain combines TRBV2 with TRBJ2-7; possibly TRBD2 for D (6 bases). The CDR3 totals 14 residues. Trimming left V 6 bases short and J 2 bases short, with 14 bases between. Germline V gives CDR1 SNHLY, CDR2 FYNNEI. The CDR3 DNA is TGTGCCAGCAGCCAAGGGACTCCCACCTACGAGCAGTACTTC. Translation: CASSQGTPTYEQYF.

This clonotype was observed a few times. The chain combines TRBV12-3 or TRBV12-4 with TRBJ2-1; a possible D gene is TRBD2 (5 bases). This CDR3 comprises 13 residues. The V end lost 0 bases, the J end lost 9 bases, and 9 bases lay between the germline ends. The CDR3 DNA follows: TGTGCCAGCAGTTTAGCCAGCGGCGGTGAGCAGTTCTTC. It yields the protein CASSLASGGEQFF.

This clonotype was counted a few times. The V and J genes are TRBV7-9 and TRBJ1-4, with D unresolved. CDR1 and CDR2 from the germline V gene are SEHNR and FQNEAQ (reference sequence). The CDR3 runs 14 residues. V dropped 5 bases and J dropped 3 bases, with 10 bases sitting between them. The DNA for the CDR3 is TGTGCCAGCAGCCCGACCGGCGCTAATGAAAAACTGTTTTTT. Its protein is CASSPTGANEKLFF.

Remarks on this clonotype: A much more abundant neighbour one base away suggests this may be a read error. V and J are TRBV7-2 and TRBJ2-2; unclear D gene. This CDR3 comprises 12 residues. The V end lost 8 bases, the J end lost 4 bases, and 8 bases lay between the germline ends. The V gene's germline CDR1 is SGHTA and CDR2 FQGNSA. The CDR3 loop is CASEQITGELFF. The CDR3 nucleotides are TGTGCCAGCGAACAAATCACCGGGGAGCTGTTTTTT. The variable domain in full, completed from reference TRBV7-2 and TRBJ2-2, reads GAGVSQSPSNKVTEKGKDVELRCDPISGHTALYWYRQSLGQGLEFLIYFQGNSAPDKSGLPSDRFSAERTGGSVSTLTIQRTQQEDSAVYLCASEQITGELFFGEGSRLTVL.

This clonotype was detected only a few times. CDR3 nucleotides: TGTGCCACCAGCAGAGGGCTAGCGGACCCTAGCACAGATACGCAGTATTTT. It encodes CATSRGLADPSTDTQYF. The chain combines TRBV15 with TRBJ2-3; 7 bases align to TRBD2. From germline, CDR1 is LNHNV and CDR2 YYDKDF (reference sequence). CDR3 size: 17 residues. Trimming cost V 1 base and J 0 bases; bases outside gene matches: 7.

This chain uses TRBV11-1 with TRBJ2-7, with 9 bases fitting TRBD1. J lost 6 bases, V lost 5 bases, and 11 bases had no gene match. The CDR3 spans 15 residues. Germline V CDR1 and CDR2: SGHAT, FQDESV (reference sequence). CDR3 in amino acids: CASSLHRTGAPEQYF. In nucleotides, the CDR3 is TGTGCCAGCAGCCTACACAGGACAGGGGCGCCCGAGCAGTACTTC.

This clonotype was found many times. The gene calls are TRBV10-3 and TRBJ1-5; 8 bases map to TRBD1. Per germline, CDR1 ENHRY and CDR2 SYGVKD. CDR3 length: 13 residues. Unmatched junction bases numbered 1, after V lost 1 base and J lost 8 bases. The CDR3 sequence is CAISEWTGKPQHF. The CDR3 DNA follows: TGTGCCATCAGTGAGTGGACAGGGAAGCCCCAGCATTTT.

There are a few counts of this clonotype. In nucleotides, the CDR3 is TGTGCCAGCAGCTCCTACAAGGCAGGGGGGGAGACCCAGTACTTC. Translating it yields CASSSYKAGGETQYF. The chain uses TRBV11-2 and TRBJ2-5; a weak D match, TRBD1 (7 bases). The V end was cut by 4 bases, the J end by 5 bases, with 17 bases between. Germline assignment: CDR1 SGHAT and CDR2 FQNNGV. This CDR3 has 15 amino acids. The variable domain in full, with the rest retrieved from reference TRBV11-2 and TRBJ2-5, is EAGVAQSPRYKIIEKRQSVAFWCNPISGHATLYWYQQILGQGPKLLIQFQNNGVVDDSQLPKDRFSAERLKGVDSTLKIQPAKLEDSAVYLCASSSYKAGGETQYFGPGTRLLVL.

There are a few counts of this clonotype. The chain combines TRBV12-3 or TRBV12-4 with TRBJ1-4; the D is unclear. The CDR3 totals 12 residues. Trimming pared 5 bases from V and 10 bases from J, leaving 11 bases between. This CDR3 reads CASSLGSVKLFF. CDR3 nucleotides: TGTGCCAGCAGTCTGGGGTCAGTAAAACTGTTTTTT.